This T cell receptor beta chain came from a study of blood T cell repertoires in COVID-19. CDR3 size: 16 residues. V lost 1 base and J lost 0, with 10 bases in between. Germline CDR1 and CDR2: LGHDT and YNNKEL (reference sequence). Profiled with immunoSEQ multiplex PCR; TCRdb holds only in-frame clones, not every one. The table shows 300,000 to 400,000 clones, with more than 90% occurring only once. The clonotype originates from a woman aged 25-40 years who had been exposed to COVID-19. The chain joins TRBV3-1 (or the pseudogene TRBV3-2) to TRBJ2-1; D possibly corresponds to TRBD1 (6 bases). Material: PBMCs or T cells enriched from blood (not recorded which). In DNA, the CDR3 is TGTGCCAGCAGCCAAGGGGGGCCTAGCTCCTACAATGAGCAGTTCTTC. Amino acids: CASSQGGPSSYNEQFF.